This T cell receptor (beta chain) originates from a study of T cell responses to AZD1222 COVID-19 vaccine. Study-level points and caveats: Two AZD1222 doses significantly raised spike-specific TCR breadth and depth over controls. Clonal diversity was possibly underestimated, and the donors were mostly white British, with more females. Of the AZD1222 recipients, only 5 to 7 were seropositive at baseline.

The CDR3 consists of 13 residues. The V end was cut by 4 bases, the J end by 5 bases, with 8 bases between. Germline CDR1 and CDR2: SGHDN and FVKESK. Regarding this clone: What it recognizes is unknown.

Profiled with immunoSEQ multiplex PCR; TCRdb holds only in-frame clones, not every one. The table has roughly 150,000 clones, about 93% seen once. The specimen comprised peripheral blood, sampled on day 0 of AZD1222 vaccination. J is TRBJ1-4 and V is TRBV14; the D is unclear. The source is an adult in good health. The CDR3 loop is CASSPRRNEKLFF. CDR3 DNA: TGTGCCAGCAGCCCAAGACGAAATGAAAAACTGTTTTTT.